Sequencing of this T cell receptor beta chain was carried out in a study of T cells after yellow fever vaccination (dated by TCRdb to the late 2010s). Study-level background: Libraries from fractions with low cell numbers were prepared with the SMART-Seq v4 Ultra Low Input RNA kit. Bulk TCR alpha and beta repertoires were sequenced longitudinally to track T-cell clones before and after primary and booster YFV17D yellow fever vaccination. Bulk PBMC replicates and cell subsets were isolated from blood drawn at multiple timepoints before and after both primary and secondary immunization. Two healthy male donors, one aged 18 to 29 and one aged 30 to 40 years, were included in the cohort.

TCR cDNA was synthesized by 5'RACE template switching, which introduced a universal primer site and unique molecular identifiers. cDNA synthesis was primed from both the TCR alpha and TCR beta constant segments. Libraries were amplified in two PCR steps, with sample barcodes and sequencing adapters added in the second step. Sequencing of libraries was done on Illumina HiSeq 2500 (2x100 bp) or NovaSeq (2x150 bp). Turning to the authors' computational methods: MIGEC handled demultiplexing of reads and collapsing into UMI consensus sequences, while MiXCR performed V(D)J alignment. Clonotypes responding to the vaccine were identified with edgeR on replicate PBMC samples, with the criteria of FDR below 0.01 and a log2 fold change above 5 up to day 15. Bulk clonotypes were assigned CD4 or CD8 identity according to which sequenced CD4 or CD8 repertoire held them at higher abundance. TCRdb handled the public reads itself, with Q25 trimming in fastp and clone calling in MiXCR, and kept productive beta chains. Identical CDR3 proteins give one entry, which carries the most common genes and DNA. The V and J calls follow TCRdb's processing rather than the paper's. A total of 550,000 or so distinct CDR3 sequences appear in this sample, around 21% of them only once. The ten largest clones take up 13% to 15% of the sample.

Cut back by 5 bases and 0 bases, the V and J ends lie 14 bases apart. From the germline V gene, CDR1 is SQVTM and CDR2 is ANQGSEA. The CDR3, from cysteine to phenylalanine, totals 14 residues. Of the read, only the CDR3 DNA is kept; its 42 bases are in frame from base 1. What the study reported, not specific to this receptor: A small fraction of clonotypes appeared in both the CD4 and CD8 compartments, likely as a result of convergent recombination. Most clones expanded after primary vaccination (around 96% of CD4 and 88% of CD8) were re-detected after the booster, suggesting that broad memory maintenance occurred. The secondary T-cell response was weaker than the primary response but faster, peaking on day 5 instead of day 15. Because only a couple of donors were included in the study, the extent to which the findings can be generalized is limited. FACS-sorted repertoires could contain abundant contaminating clonotypes from the bulk population, so computational filtering was required.

The treatment or condition tag for this specimen amounts to: live attenuated yellow fever vaccine strain. At every blood-draw timepoint, two biological replicates of bulk PBMCs were collected. PBMCs were isolated from peripheral blood using a standard Ficoll-Paque protocol. TriZol was used to extract RNA from bulk PBMCs, from CD4 and CD8 fractions, and from dextramer-positive and dextramer-negative fractions. This clonotype was observed a handful of times. Its target antigen remains unknown. Base qualities are not at hand, and no much larger clone is one base apart. The input for sequencing was PBMCs, taken 15 days after the yellow fever booster vaccination. The chain couples TRBV29-1 to TRBJ2-7; a weak D assignment points to TRBD2 (5 bases agree). This TCR derives from a man between 25 and 39 years old who received the YFV17D yellow fever vaccine. The CDR3 here reads CSVQGGESSYEQYF. At the DNA level, the sequence is TGCAGCGTTCAAGGAGGAGAAAGCTCCTACGAGCAGTACTTC.